This TCR beta chain stems from a study of CD8 T cells in Susac syndrome. An input of about 0.45 to 1 ug of RNA was subjected to reverse transcription using random hexamers. Using its own MiXCR run on the immunoSEQ multiplex PCR reads, TCRdb lists one record per CDR3 protein. There are 110,000 or so distinct CDR3 sequences in the sample; about nine tenths occur only once, and roughly 0.11% lies in the top ten. From blood CD8+ and CD4+ T cells, TCR beta sequences were generated. V was clipped by 6 bases and J by 10 bases, with 12 bases between them. CDR1 is SNHLY and CDR2 is FYNNEI in the germline V gene. The CDR3 loop spans 11 amino acids. Broader study findings: The authors acknowledged that the study's TCR sequencing and HLA analysis involved relatively few individuals.

Comments on this clonotype: What it binds is unknown.

The receptor was derived from a human donor in good health. The rearrangement uses TRBV2 and TRBJ1-1; D perhaps matches TRBD1 (6 bases). The sequenced sample consisted of CD8+ T cells from PBMCs. The CDR3 reads CASREDSGAFF. CDR3 nucleotides: TGTGCCAGCAGAGAGGACAGTGGAGCTTTCTTT.